One sample yielded the 3 T cell receptor beta chains listed below, sequenced in a study of blood T cell repertoires in COVID-19. Generated by immunoSEQ multiplex PCR, the TCRdb table keeps only in-frame clones and is missing some. This table holds some 96,000 clones, around four fifths found once. The material sequenced was peripheral blood. The source is a man between 50 and 59 years old with active or convalescent COVID-19.

V gene TRBV11-3 combines with J gene TRBJ1-1; no reliable D call. Trimming took off 3 bases at V and 3 bases at J, with 8 bases between the two ends. This CDR3 is built from 13 residues. CDR1 and CDR2 from the germline V gene are SGHNT and YENEEA. The DNA for the CDR3 is TGTGCCAGCAGCTTCGGCCTAGACACTGAAGCTTTCTTT. Its protein product is CASSFGLDTEAFF.

Only one count was recorded for this clone. V is TRBV3-1 (or the pseudogene TRBV3-2) and J is TRBJ2-1; 9 bases agree with TRBD2. The CDR3 has 16 amino acids. Per the germline V gene, CDR1 is LGHDT and CDR2 is YNNKEL (reference sequence). V dropped 4 bases and J dropped 7; count of bases not matched to a gene: 11. The CDR3 DNA reads as TGTGCCAGCAGCCGTGCGTTAGCGGGAGCTTATAATGAGCAGTTCTTC. It specifies CASSRALAGAYNEQFF.

The V call is TRBV3-1 (or the pseudogene TRBV3-2), the J call TRBJ2-1; 8 bases align to TRBD2. The V gene's germline CDR1 is LGHDT and CDR2 YNNKEL (reference sequence). The CDR3 is 17 amino acids. Trimming at V came to 0 bases and at J to 2 bases, leaving 6 bases not matched to a gene. CDR3 DNA: TGTGCCAGCAGCCAAGATTCAGGGACTAGTGCCTACAATGAGCAGTTCTTC. This encodes CASSQDSGTSAYNEQFF.